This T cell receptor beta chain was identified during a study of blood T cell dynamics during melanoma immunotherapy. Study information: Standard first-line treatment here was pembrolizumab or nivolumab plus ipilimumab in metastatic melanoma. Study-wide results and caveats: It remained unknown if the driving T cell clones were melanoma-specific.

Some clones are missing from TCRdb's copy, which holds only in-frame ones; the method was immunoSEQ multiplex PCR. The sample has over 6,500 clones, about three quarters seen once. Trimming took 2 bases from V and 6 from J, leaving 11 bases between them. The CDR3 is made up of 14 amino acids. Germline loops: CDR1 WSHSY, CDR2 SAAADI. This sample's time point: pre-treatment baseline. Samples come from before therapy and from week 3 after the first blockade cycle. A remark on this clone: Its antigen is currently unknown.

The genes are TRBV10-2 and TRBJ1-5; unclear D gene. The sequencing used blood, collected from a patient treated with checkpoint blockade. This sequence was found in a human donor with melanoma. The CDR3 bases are TGCGCCAGCAGTGAGGGGGTCCGAAGTCAGCCCCAGCATTTT. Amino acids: CASSEGVRSQPQHF.